The 32 T cell receptor beta chains reported below all come from one sample, sequenced in a study of T cell responses to AZD1222 COVID-19 vaccine. Repertoires were generated with immunoSEQ multiplex PCR, while TCRdb's copy carries only in-frame clones and drops some. The sample has roughly 120,000 clones; about nine tenths are singletons. The specimen comprised peripheral blood, sampled 28 days after the second AZD1222 dose. The source of these receptors is an adult who received the AZD1222 COVID-19 vaccine.

V usage is TRBV2 and J usage is TRBJ1-5; D not certain. Trimming removed 6 bases from V and 7 bases from J, with 7 bases in between. CDR3 length equals 11 residues. Germline CDR1 and CDR2: SNHLY and FYNNEI. The CDR3 region has the DNA TGTGCCAGCAGCCCGGGGCAGCCCCAGCATTTT. It is translated as CASSPGQPQHF.

The V call is TRBV4-1, the J call TRBJ1-2; TRBD1 might be the D (6 bases). The CDR3 extends over 13 amino acids. V was shortened by 3 bases and J by 7 bases, with 12 bases between the two germline ends. Germline V gene sequence: CDR1 MGHRA, CDR2 YSYEKL. The CDR3 protein is CASSHGQGTGYTF. CDR3 nucleotide sequence: TGCGCCAGCAGCCATGGTCAGGGGACTGGCTACACCTTC.

The chain recombines TRBV6-5 with TRBJ2-1; no reliable D call. Trimming shortened V by 8 bases and J by 4 bases, and 12 bases separated the two germline ends. Germline loops: CDR1 MNHEY, CDR2 SVGAGI. The CDR3 length is 13 residues. Written as DNA, the CDR3 is TGTGCCAGCTCGATCAACTCATACAATGAGCAGTTCTTC. Its protein is CASSINSYNEQFF.

The chain is built from TRBV5-1 and TRBJ1-2; TRBD1 matches 9 bases. V lost 4 bases, J lost 3 bases, and 10 bases stayed unmatched. The CDR3 runs to 16 residues. Germline V gene data show CDR1 as SGHRS and CDR2 as YFSETQ. CDR3 sequence: CASSRDRAVSDYGYTF. For the CDR3, the DNA is TGCGCCAGCAGCCGGGACAGGGCGGTCAGTGACTATGGCTACACCTTC.

This clone was counted a single time. The chain is built from TRBV3-1 (or the pseudogene TRBV3-2) and TRBJ1-2, with D unresolved. CDR1 is LGHDT and CDR2 is YNNKEL in the germline V gene (reference sequence). The V end was cut by 1 base, the J end by 0 bases, with 12 bases between. The CDR3 is 16 residues long. The CDR3 bases are TGTGCCAGCAGCCAAGGGCCTGGCAGACCTAACTATGGCTACACCTTC. This sequence encodes CASSQGPGRPNYGYTF.

The chain couples TRBV5-4 to TRBJ2-7; perhaps D is TRBD1 or TRBD2 (6 bases each). The CDR3 runs to 14 residues. In germline, CDR1 is SGHNT, CDR2 YYREEE (reference sequence). V lost 3 bases, J lost 2 bases, and 12 bases lay in between. The CDR3 region is CASSSLGGTYEQYF. CDR3 DNA sequence: TGTGCCAGCAGCTCGCTAGGGGGGACCTACGAGCAGTACTTC.

This chain uses TRBV6-4 with TRBJ1-5, with TRBD1 identical over 7 bases. With V trimmed by 6 bases and J by 4 bases, 18 bases remained unmatched. The CDR3 loop spans 18 amino acids. In germline, CDR1 is MRHNA, CDR2 SNTAGT. CDR3 bases: TGTGCCAGCAGAGAAAAAACCTTAGGACAGGCGCCTAATCAGCCCCAGCATTTT. It specifies CASREKTLGQAPNQPQHF.

Notes on this clone: Other DNA sequences in the sample encode the same CDR3. This chain uses TRBV20-1 with TRBJ1-1; maybe TRBD1 (5 bases). This CDR3 comprises 11 residues. Germline V lookup: CDR1 DFQATT, CDR2 SNEGSKA (reference sequence). V lost 0 bases and J lost 8, with 7 bases in between. CDR3 in DNA: TGCAGTGCTAGAGATCAGGGAGAAGCTTTCTTT. As protein: CSARDQGEAFF.

The chain links TRBV5-1 to TRBJ1-1; D not certain. The CDR3 is made up of 15 amino acids. Trimming pared 1 base from V and 4 bases from J, leaving 14 bases between. Germline CDR1 SGHRS, CDR2 YFSETQ. The DNA for the CDR3 is TGCGCCAGCAGCTTGTCAACACCTACCTTCACTGAAGCTTTCTTT. It encodes CASSLSTPTFTEAFF.

The gene calls are TRBV7-6 and TRBJ2-7; 7 bases are shared with TRBD1. The CDR3 is 15 amino acids. The V gene's germline CDR1 is SGHVS and CDR2 FNYEAQ. V shed 1 base and J 0 bases; nucleotides not matched to a gene: 3. The CDR3 sequence is CASSLEPGGSYEQYF. CDR3 DNA: TGTGCCAGCAGCTTAGAACCAGGGGGCTCCTACGAGCAGTACTTC. Together with reference TRBV7-6 and TRBJ2-7, the CDR3 gives the full variable domain: GAGVSQSPRYKVTKRGQDVALRCDPISGHVSLYWYRQALGQGPEFLTYFNYEAQQDKSGLPNDRFSAERPEGSISTLTIQRTEQRDSAMYRCASSLEPGGSYEQYFGPGTRLTVT.

V and J are TRBV18 and TRBJ1-3; no reliable D call. The CDR3 is made up of 16 amino acids. Germline lookup yields CDR1 KGHSH and CDR2 LQKENI. The V end lost 3 bases, the J end lost 0 bases, and 12 bases lay between the germline ends. CDR3 sequence reads: CASSPSRRSSGNTIYF. The CDR3, as DNA: TGTGCCAGCTCACCGTCCCGACGGAGCTCTGGAAACACCATATATTTT.

The rearrangement links TRBV6-5 to TRBJ2-3; D not certain. The CDR3 loop spans 14 amino acids. CDR1 is MNHEY, CDR2 SVGAGI, per germline. The V end was cut by 3 bases, the J end by 1 base, with 8 bases between. The CDR3 spells CASSYPGRTDTQYF. DNA for the CDR3: TGTGCCAGCAGTTATCCTGGACGCACAGATACGCAGTATTTT.

The rearrangement uses TRBV9 and TRBJ1-1, with D hard to call. V shed 1 base and J shed 11 bases, with 12 bases lying between them. This CDR3 contains 12 residues. CDR1 and CDR2 (germline): SGDLS, YYNGEE. CDR3 loop: CASSVTTPPAFF. The CDR3 DNA reads as TGTGCCAGCAGCGTAACCACCCCCCCGGCTTTCTTT.

The chain recombines TRBV10-1 with TRBJ2-5; the D is unclear. Trimming stripped 6 bases from V and 8 bases from J, with 4 bases between. Germline V gene sequence: CDR1 WNHNN, CDR2 SYGVQD (reference sequence). The CDR3 runs to 9 residues. The DNA of the CDR3 is TGCGCCAGCAGAGGCACCCAGTACTTC. It specifies CASRGTQYF.

This chain joins TRBV18 and TRBJ2-5; a possible D gene is TRBD2 (6 bases). V was trimmed by 5 bases and J by 2 bases, leaving 21 bases between them. CDR1 and CDR2 (germline): KGHSH, LQKENI. The CDR3 is made up of 17 amino acids. The CDR3 nucleotides are TGTGCCAGCTCAGAATACCGGGGGACTCAGCAACAAGAGACCCAGTACTTC. This encodes CASSEYRGTQQQETQYF.

The chain uses TRBV4-1 and TRBJ2-2, with D possibly TRBD1 on 6 matching bases. Germline values: CDR1 MGHRA, CDR2 YSYEKL. V was clipped by 0 bases and J by 6 bases, with 11 bases between them. This CDR3 is built from 15 residues. CDR3 amino acids: CASSQDRRGPGELFF. As DNA, the CDR3 is TGCGCCAGCAGCCAAGATCGCAGGGGTCCCGGGGAGCTGTTTTTT.

In DNA form, the CDR3 reads TGTGCCAGCAGCGCAGGGCGCTCTGGAAACACCATATATTTT. Translated: CASSAGRSGNTIYF. The chain couples TRBV3-1 (or the pseudogene TRBV3-2) to TRBJ1-3; D may be TRBD1 (5 bases). Germline assignment: CDR1 LGHDT and CDR2 YNNKEL (reference sequence). The length of the CDR3 is 14 residues. The V gene lost 5 bases and the J gene lost 0 bases, with 8 bases spanning the gap.

This chain joins TRBV28 and TRBJ1-1; D remains ambiguous. V lost 8 bases to trimming and J lost 2 bases, with 6 bases between them. CDR1 is MDHEN, CDR2 SYDVKM, per germline. The CDR3 covers 11 residues. CDR3 sequence: CASLINTEAFF. CDR3 bases: TGTGCCAGCCTCATAAACACTGAAGCTTTCTTT.

V gene TRBV14 combines with J gene TRBJ2-5, with D tentatively TRBD1 (5 bases). The CDR3 runs to 15 residues. The V end was cut by 1 base, the J end by 2 bases, with 11 bases between. Germline V lookup: CDR1 SGHDN, CDR2 FVKESK. CDR3 sequence reads: CASSQGQLIQETQYF. CDR3 bases: TGTGCCAGCAGCCAAGGACAGTTAATACAAGAGACCCAGTACTTC.

This chain links TRBV20-1 with TRBJ1-2; D not resolved. V shed 3 bases and J shed 4 bases, with 6 bases lying between them. The length of the CDR3 is 11 residues. The V gene's germline CDR1 is DFQATT and CDR2 SNEGSKA (reference sequence). The CDR3 region is CSASLLYGYTF. For the CDR3, the DNA is TGCAGTGCTAGCCTTCTCTATGGCTACACCTTC.

The rearrangement links TRBV19 to TRBJ2-5; tentative D call: TRBD1 (5 bases). This CDR3 contains 13 residues. The V end lost 5 bases, the J end lost 5 bases, and 12 bases lay between the germline ends. The germline CDR1 and CDR2 sequences are LNHDA and SQIVND (reference sequence). The CDR3 is CASSDQGPETQYF. CDR3 sequence (DNA): TGTGCCAGTAGTGACCAGGGCCCCGAGACCCAGTACTTC. Full variable domain (remainder filled in from reference TRBV19 and TRBJ2-5): DGGITQSPKYLFRKEGQNVTLSCEQNLNHDAMYWYRQDPGQGLRLIYYSQIVNDFQKGDIAEGYSVSREKKESFPLTVTSAQKNPTAFYLCASSDQGPETQYFGPGTRLLVL.

CDR3 DNA: TGTGCCAGCAGCTCCTCTCTCGGGACAGGCTCACCCCTCCACTTT. It is translated as CASSSSLGTGSPLHF. The genes are TRBV7-9 and TRBJ1-6, with TRBD1 matching over 8 bases. The CDR3 length is 15 residues. Germline V gives CDR1 SEHNR, CDR2 FQNEAQ (reference sequence). The V segment lost 4 bases and the J segment 10 bases; nucleotides outside the gene matches: 9. The full variable domain, completed using reference TRBV7-9 and TRBJ1-6, is DTGVSQNPRHKITKRGQNVTFRCDPISEHNRLYWYRQTLGQGPEFLTYFQNEAQLEKSRLLSDRFSAERPKGSFSTLEIQRTEQGDSAMYLCASSSSLGTGSPLHFGNGTRLTVT.

This chain uses TRBV5-8 with TRBJ1-5, with D possibly TRBD1 on 5 matching bases. This CDR3 comprises 16 residues. Germline V gives CDR1 SGHTS, CDR2 YDEGEE. Trimming took 2 bases from V and 3 from J, leaving 15 bases between them. The CDR3 protein is CASSFGRFRDNQPQHF. The CDR3 DNA reads as TGTGCCAGCAGCTTTGGCCGGTTCAGGGACAATCAGCCCCAGCATTTT.

This sequence joins TRBV10-2 and TRBJ1-3; D might be TRBD1 (5 bases). The CDR3 has 13 amino acids. The V end lost 5 bases, the J end lost 4 bases, and 9 bases lay between the germline ends. Germline V gene sequence: CDR1 WSHSY, CDR2 SAAADI. CDR3 in amino acids: CASSSGVGNTIYF. The CDR3 DNA reads as TGCGCCAGCAGTTCGGGGGTGGGAAACACCATATATTTT.

CDR3 loop: CASSDTTEAFF. The CDR3 DNA sequence: TGTGCCAGCAGCGACACGACTGAAGCTTTCTTT. The chain is built from TRBV7-9 and TRBJ1-1; D uncertain. This CDR3 region has 11 residues. The V gene lost 5 bases and the J gene lost 5 bases, with 6 bases spanning the gap. The germline CDR1 and CDR2 sequences are SEHNR and FQNEAQ (reference sequence). Complete variable domain (other parts from reference TRBV7-9 and TRBJ1-1): DTGVSQNPRHKITKRGQNVTFRCDPISEHNRLYWYRQTLGQGPEFLTYFQNEAQLEKSRLLSDRFSAERPKGSFSTLEIQRTEQGDSAMYLCASSDTTEAFFGQGTRLTVV.

J is TRBJ1-2 and V is TRBV2, with D hard to call. CDR1 is SNHLY and CDR2 is FYNNEI in the germline V gene. CDR3 length: 15 amino acids. V was clipped by 1 base and J by 0 bases, with 9 bases between them. In DNA form, the CDR3 reads TGTGCCAGCAGTGAAGGGCGGGCCACTAACTATGGCTACACCTTC. This codes for CASSEGRATNYGYTF.

The V gene is TRBV4-1, the J gene TRBJ2-3; D possibly corresponds to TRBD2 (8 bases). The CDR3 length is 17 residues. V was pared by 2 bases and J by 8 bases, with 23 bases between. Germline CDR1 MGHRA, CDR2 YSYEKL. The CDR3, as DNA: TGCGCCAGCAGCCAAACCGGGGGGGGACAGCCTTGGGGTACGCAGTATTTT. Amino acids: CASSQTGGGQPWGTQYF.

The chain carries TRBV6-2 or TRBV6-3 and TRBJ2-6; TRBD1 matches 7 bases. With V trimmed by 3 bases and J by 0 bases, 8 bases remained unmatched. The germline V gene encodes CDR1 MNHEY and CDR2 SVGEGT. The CDR3 spans 18 residues. The CDR3 DNA is TGTGCCAGCAGTTATGGACAGGCCCCCTCCTCTGGGGCCAACGTCCTGACTTTC. Protein sequence: CASSYGQAPSSGANVLTF.

The chain is built from TRBV9 and TRBJ1-2; the D gene is possibly TRBD1 (5 bases). The CDR3 covers 14 residues. With 2 bases removed from V and 8 bases from J, the gap between germline ends came to 16 bases. Germline V lookup: CDR1 SGDLS, CDR2 YYNGEE. CDR3 loop: CASSVEPGDPGYTF. The CDR3 DNA sequence: TGTGCCAGCAGCGTCGAACCCGGGGACCCGGGCTACACCTTC.

The genes are TRBV7-9 and TRBJ2-7; TRBD1 matches at 7 bases. Germline CDR1 reads SEHNR; CDR2 reads FQNEAQ (reference sequence). CDR3 length equals 16 residues. With V trimmed by 5 bases and J by 2 bases, 12 bases remained unmatched. The CDR3 bases are TGTGCCAGCAGCCCCGACCCGGGACAGCGCCCCTACGAGCAGTACTTC. It yields the protein CASSPDPGQRPYEQYF.

The CDR3 protein is CASSFLRQTATNEKLFF. The CDR3 DNA reads TGTGCCAGCAGTTTTTTACGGCAGACTGCAACTAATGAAAAACTGTTTTTT. V and J are TRBV28 and TRBJ1-4; D remains unclear. Looked up from germline, CDR1 is MDHEN and CDR2 is SYDVKM. This CDR3 region has 17 residues. V was trimmed by 3 bases and J by 0 bases, leaving 14 bases between them.

CDR3: CASSPGTGGNEQFF. The CDR3 coding sequence is TGTGCCAGCTCCCCTGGGACAGGAGGAAATGAGCAGTTCTTC. The chain combines TRBV6-4 with TRBJ2-1, with 8 bases that match TRBD1. V lost 8 bases to trimming and J lost 7 bases; unmatched junction nucleotides: 10. CDR1 and CDR2 (germline): MRHNA, SNTAGT. CDR3 length: 14 amino acids.